The rows below give T cell receptor beta chains drawn from one sample of a study of human T cells and chemical hapten exposure. In TCRdb, the RACE reads were re-called with MiXCR into one record per CDR3 protein. The sample carries 85,000 to 120,000 distinct CDR3 sequences, approximately 12% recorded once. The sequences come from whole blood, collected in connection with sensitization to the hapten diphenylcyclopropenone (DPC). All receptors come from a woman aged 50 to 60 with alopecia areata. Some clones in this sample may be carry-over from other donors' samples. Each CDR3 is given with its conserved first and last residue. The order of the fields is J gene, CDR3 length, V gene, CDR3 protein.

j_call: TRBJ2-1
cdr3_length: 13
v_call: TRBV18
cdr3_aa: CASSPSSFDEQFF

j_call: TRBJ2-1
cdr3_length: 13
v_call: TRBV7-2
cdr3_aa: CASGGLSYNEQFF

j_call: TRBJ2-3
cdr3_length: 18
v_call: TRBV4-3
cdr3_aa: CASSQEAPRGASTDTQYF

j_call: TRBJ2-1
cdr3_length: 13
v_call: TRBV2
cdr3_aa: CASSSGSRNEQFF

j_call: TRBJ1-2
cdr3_length: 14
v_call: TRBV7-6
cdr3_aa: CASSLDTQDYGYTF

j_call: TRBJ2-5
cdr3_length: 13
v_call: TRBV20-1
cdr3_aa: CSARMPAKETQYF

j_call: TRBJ2-1
cdr3_length: 15
v_call: TRBV9
cdr3_aa: CASSVVPSQHNEQFF

j_call: TRBJ2-3
cdr3_length: 17
v_call: TRBV11-2
cdr3_aa: CASSLNPVATSTDTQYF

j_call: TRBJ2-2
cdr3_length: 15
v_call: TRBV11-2
cdr3_aa: CASSRLAANTGELFF

j_call: TRBJ1-1
cdr3_length: 14
v_call: TRBV20-1
cdr3_aa: CSAVPGRPNTEAFF

j_call: TRBJ2-7
cdr3_length: 14
v_call: TRBV11-2
cdr3_aa: CASSGTSESYEQYF

j_call: TRBJ2-3
cdr3_length: 12
v_call: TRBV29-1
cdr3_aa: CSVEDERREQYF

j_call: TRBJ1-2
cdr3_length: 12
v_call: TRBV2
cdr3_aa: CASKGAPYGYTF

j_call: TRBJ1-5
cdr3_length: 14
v_call: TRBV27
cdr3_aa: CASSYLGSYQPQHF

j_call: TRBJ1-2
cdr3_length: 13
v_call: TRBV12-3/TRBV12-4
cdr3_aa: CASSLVDTYGYTF

j_call: TRBJ1-5
cdr3_length: 14
v_call: TRBV18
cdr3_aa: CASSPGQVSQPQHF

j_call: TRBJ2-3
cdr3_length: 12
v_call: TRBV28
cdr3_aa: CASSLLGDTQYF

j_call: TRBJ2-3
cdr3_length: 12
v_call: TRBV27
cdr3_aa: CASSDRRDTQYF

j_call: TRBJ1-1
cdr3_length: 14
v_call: TRBV5-4
cdr3_aa: CASSHGGAITEAFF

j_call: TRBJ2-3
cdr3_length: 14
v_call: TRBV5-1
cdr3_aa: CASTERTSTDTQYF

j_call: TRBJ1-1
cdr3_length: 13
v_call: TRBV3-1
cdr3_aa: CASSQERVTEAFF

j_call: TRBJ2-7
cdr3_length: 14
v_call: TRBV6-5
cdr3_aa: CASSSTDRGGEQYF

j_call: TRBJ2-7
cdr3_length: 14
v_call: TRBV28
cdr3_aa: CASSFSGVPYEQYF

j_call: TRBJ2-3
cdr3_length: 12
v_call: TRBV20-1
cdr3_aa: CSATSPTDTQYF

j_call: TRBJ2-1
cdr3_length: 11
v_call: TRBV6-6
cdr3_aa: CASSLTLTQFF

j_call: TRBJ2-7
cdr3_length: 13
v_call: TRBV6-6
cdr3_aa: CASTRGSRYEQYF

j_call: TRBJ1-6
cdr3_length: 15
v_call: TRBV18
cdr3_aa: CASSPTRDPGSPLHF

j_call: TRBJ2-5
cdr3_length: 13
v_call: TRBV20-1
cdr3_aa: CSARGTVKETQYF

j_call: TRBJ1-2
cdr3_length: 15
v_call: TRBV27
cdr3_aa: CASSLAPRMNYGYTF

j_call: TRBJ1-1
cdr3_length: 12
v_call: TRBV20-1
cdr3_aa: CSADRMNTEAFF

j_call: TRBJ2-3
cdr3_length: 15
v_call: TRBV11-2
cdr3_aa: CASSSPTLSTDTQYF

j_call: TRBJ1-2
cdr3_length: 16
v_call: TRBV6-5
cdr3_aa: CASRRQADIFYGGYTF

j_call: TRBJ2-1
cdr3_length: 11
v_call: TRBV6-5
cdr3_aa: CASSRGNEQFF

j_call: TRBJ1-1
cdr3_length: 14
v_call: TRBV5-6
cdr3_aa: CASSLFPSWTEAFF

j_call: TRBJ1-5
cdr3_length: 15
v_call: TRBV9
cdr3_aa: CASSVGNGGRQPQHF

j_call: TRBJ2-3
cdr3_length: 18
v_call: TRBV12-3/TRBV12-4
cdr3_aa: CASREIGRGLRNTDTQYF

j_call: TRBJ1-4
cdr3_length: 18
v_call: TRBV7-9
cdr3_aa: CASSLGASTGPLNEKLFF

j_call: TRBJ2-1
cdr3_length: 14
v_call: TRBV12-3/TRBV12-4
cdr3_aa: CASSGTSGRAPQFF

j_call: TRBJ2-1
cdr3_length: 19
v_call: TRBV3-1
cdr3_aa: CASSQVSPQGARGYNEQFF

j_call: TRBJ2-7
cdr3_length: 13
v_call: TRBV25-1
cdr3_aa: CASRPSGSYEQYF

j_call: TRBJ1-4
cdr3_length: 13
v_call: TRBV29-1
cdr3_aa: CSVPIDSYEKLFF

j_call: TRBJ1-5
cdr3_length: 12
v_call: TRBV12-2
cdr3_aa: CARRPLKRPQHF

j_call: TRBJ2-3
cdr3_length: 15
v_call: TRBV28
cdr3_aa: CASSPPTPKGASQYF

j_call: TRBJ2-2
cdr3_length: 15
v_call: TRBV4-1
cdr3_aa: CASSQEGGGTGELFF

j_call: TRBJ2-4
cdr3_length: 16
v_call: TRBV7-2
cdr3_aa: CASSLAPVSTKNIQYF

j_call: TRBJ1-2
cdr3_length: 15
v_call: TRBV13
cdr3_aa: CASRPQGALNYGYTF

j_call: TRBJ2-1
cdr3_length: 15
v_call: TRBV3-1
cdr3_aa: CASSQGGVRYNEQFF

j_call: TRBJ1-4
cdr3_length: 18
v_call: TRBV6-2/TRBV6-3
cdr3_aa: CASSPDGEGRRANEKLFF

j_call: TRBJ1-2
cdr3_length: 15
v_call: TRBV11-2
cdr3_aa: CASSLVRGLSYGYTF

j_call: TRBJ2-1
cdr3_length: 16
v_call: TRBV28
cdr3_aa: CASSSLAGAAGNEQFF

j_call: TRBJ2-3
cdr3_length: 17
v_call: TRBV29-1
cdr3_aa: CSVPFAPPLGGTDTQYF

j_call: TRBJ1-2
cdr3_length: 13
v_call: TRBV27
cdr3_aa: CASSFGGLKGYTF

j_call: TRBJ2-1
cdr3_length: 15
v_call: TRBV29-1
cdr3_aa: CSVDVIPSSYNEQFF